A selection of T cell receptor beta chains follows, all from one sample in a study of CD8 T cells in ankylosing spondylitis. Each CDR3 protein gets one entry after TCRdb re-called the 5' RACE reads with MiXCR. The data show hundreds of thousands of distinct CDR3 sequences, with approximately 10% seen just once and around a fifth held by the top ten. The sample was blood, either unsorted or a sorted T cell fraction (not recorded which). The receptor set was obtained from a male donor with ankylosing spondylitis or in good health (not recorded which). CDR3s include the opening cysteine and the closing phenylalanine or tryptophan. A D gene is named only where the DNA matches it firmly. Clone size is shown for a subset of rows, as once, few, many or a class of expanded clone.

TRBD1	TRBV20-1	13	TRBJ2-2	.	CSAPGQVTGELFF	TGCAGTGCACCGGGACAGGTCACCGGGGAGCTGTTTTTT
.	TRBV20-1	12	TRBJ1-2	many	CSAGTSNYGYTF	TGCAGTGCAGGGACGAGTAACTATGGCTACACCTTC
.	TRBV7-6	14	TRBJ2-3	.	CTSSFSGNTDTQYF	TGTACCAGCAGCTTTTCAGGGAACACAGATACGCAGTATTTT
TRBD1	TRBV7-2	15	TRBJ1-1	many	CASSPTGGVLSEAFF	TGTGCCAGCAGCCCCACAGGGGGCGTGTTGTCTGAAGCTTTCTTT
.	TRBV9	14	TRBJ1-5	few	CASSVGYSNQPQHF	TGTGCCAGCAGCGTAGGGTATAGCAATCAGCCCCAGCATTTT
TRBD1	TRBV6-5	16	TRBJ2-2	many	CASSSRTGARIGELFF	TGTGCCAGCAGTTCCAGGACAGGGGCGCGAATCGGGGAGCTGTTTTTT
TRBD1	TRBV27	17	TRBJ2-1	many	CASSSTGSRSSYNEQFF	TGTGCCAGCAGTTCGACAGGGAGCCGAAGCTCCTACAATGAGCAGTTCTTC
TRBD2	TRBV5-1	17	TRBJ2-2	.	CASSLVPAGSNTGELFF	TGCGCCAGCAGCTTGGTCCCAGCGGGGTCGAACACCGGGGAGCTGTTTTTT
.	TRBV25-1	12	TRBJ1-2	few	CASSEAGHGYTF	TGTGCCAGCAGTGAAGCCGGGCATGGCTACACCTTC
.	TRBV7-2	12	TRBJ2-5	.	CASTLTEGTQYF	TGTGCCAGCACCTTGACAGAGGGGACCCAGTACTTC
.	TRBV10-3	13	TRBJ1-1	many	CAISGKGGSEAFF	TGTGCCATCAGCGGGAAGGGGGGATCTGAAGCTTTCTTT
.	TRBV5-1	17	TRBJ2-1	.	CASSGESSGATYYEQFF	TGCGCCAGCAGTGGGGAATCTTCGGGGGCCACCTACTATGAGCAGTTCTTC
TRBD2	TRBV7-9	15	TRBJ2-1	many	CASSLRLAGVEEQFF	TGTGCCAGCAGCTTAAGACTAGCGGGGGTGGAAGAGCAGTTCTTC
.	TRBV24-1	13	TRBJ2-1	many	CATSDPTVNEQFF	TGTGCCACCAGTGACCCTACAGTGAATGAGCAGTTCTTC
.	TRBV20-1	14	TRBJ1-5	many	CSASKRVSNQPQHF	TGCAGTGCTAGTAAGAGGGTTAGCAATCAGCCCCAGCATTTT
TRBD1	TRBV5-1	14	TRBJ1-2	few	CASAEAQGVYGYTF	TGCGCCAGCGCCGAAGCACAGGGGGTCTATGGCTACACCTTC